This is a list of T cell receptor beta chains from one sample in a study of T-cell memory formation after mild COVID-19. MiXCR, run by TCRdb on the 5' RACE reads, gives a single entry per CDR3 protein. The data show 250,000 to 350,000 distinct CDR3 sequences, about 17% seen once. The sample taken for sequencing was PBMCs or a T cell subset sorted from them (not recorded which). The receptors were gathered from a man in his late teens or twenties who had mild COVID-19 (a few samples of this study predate the infection). Cell type and time point are not known. The CDR3 runs from the conserved cysteine through the conserved F or W.

cdr3_length	v_call	j_call	cdr3_aa
14	TRBV15	TRBJ2-7	CATSREGSSYEQYF
14	TRBV27	TRBJ1-2	CASRGHLLGYGYTF
14	TRBV10-3	TRBJ2-7	CAISEGKSSYEQYF
15	TRBV27	TRBJ2-2	CASSLSHPRTGELFF
15	TRBV28	TRBJ1-4	CASRGRFLGSEKLFF
14	TRBV10-2	TRBJ1-1	CASSELGMNTEAFF
14	TRBV10-3	TRBJ1-2	CAISALEGAYGYTF
15	TRBV4-3	TRBJ2-3	CASSSRSTGADTQYF
13	TRBV5-5	TRBJ2-5	CASSRDSEETQYF
19	TRBV5-6	TRBJ2-1	CASSLATSGGPSSYNEQFF
14	TRBV7-2	TRBJ2-7	CASSLGWGGHEQYF
14	TRBV6-5	TRBJ2-3	CASSYSPGTGAEYF
17	TRBV4-1	TRBJ2-1	CASSLREGTSLLHEQFF
17	TRBV4-2	TRBJ2-2	CASSQRTSGAATGELFF
13	TRBV20-1	TRBJ2-7	CSARDRGPSEQYF
16	TRBV9	TRBJ2-2	CASSVPKGRDTGELFF
16	TRBV2	TRBJ2-1	CASSVKRGSSYNEQFF
15	TRBV12-3/TRBV12-4	TRBJ2-7	CASSQQGAMGHEQYF
11	TRBV7-2	TRBJ1-1	CASGGGTEAFF
14	TRBV7-9	TRBJ1-5	CASSPEGWNQPQHF
16	TRBV29-1	TRBJ1-2	CSVEQPAGRKGYGYTF
15	TRBV25-1	TRBJ2-7	CASSALSQTSYEQYF
16	TRBV20-1	TRBJ2-5	CSARDWTSGGGETQYF
14	TRBV6-5	TRBJ2-1	CASSYQRQGYEQFF
15	TRBV6-6	TRBJ2-4	CASSRPQGPKNIQYF
15	TRBV20-1	TRBJ1-5	CSALQGSRLGVPQHF